The 9 T cell receptor beta chains given below trace back to one sample, sequenced in a study of T cells in pancreatic ductal adenocarcinoma. TCRdb's table, derived via immunoSEQ multiplex PCR, lists solely in-frame clones and lacks some. This table has 100,000 or so clones, around 96% appearing once. Selected pancreatic ductal adenocarcinoma patients had undergone surgery without neoadjuvant therapy. Input material: PBMCs. The receptors were gathered from a human donor with pancreatic ductal adenocarcinoma.

The V and J genes are TRBV7-8 and TRBJ2-2; 8 nucleotides agree with TRBD2. The CDR3 extends over 17 amino acids. Germline lookup yields CDR1 SGHVS and CDR2 FQNEAQ. Trimming took 3 bases from V and 6 from J; bases not matched to a gene: 12. CDR3 DNA: TGTGCCAGCAGCTTCACTCCGGGACTAGGAGGGTCCGGGGAGCTGTTTTTT. It encodes CASSFTPGLGGSGELFF. The variable domain in full, with the rest retrieved from reference TRBV7-8 and TRBJ2-2, is GAGVSQSPRYKVAKRGQDVALRCDPISGHVSLFWYQQALGQGPEFLTYFQNEAQLDKSGLPSDRFFAERPEGSVSTLKIQRTQQEDSAVYLCASSFTPGLGGSGELFFGEGSRLTVL.

This chain links TRBV5-4 with TRBJ2-7; D is undetermined. The CDR3 runs to 12 residues. Germline CDR1 SGHNT, CDR2 YYREEE (reference sequence). The V and J ends lost 7 bases and 2 bases respectively, with 10 bases between them. CDR3 residues: CASGLPAYEQYF. DNA of the CDR3: TGTGCCAGCGGCCTCCCCGCCTACGAGCAGTACTTC.

This chain uses TRBV7-2 with TRBJ2-7, with TRBD1 as a possible D gene (6 bases). CDR3 size: 13 residues. Germline CDR1 reads SGHTA; CDR2 reads FQGNSA. Trimming pared 5 bases from V and 6 bases from J, leaving 14 bases between. The DNA of the CDR3 is TGTGCCAGCAGCCATGGACAGACCGGCGAGCAGTACTTC. Its protein is CASSHGQTGEQYF.

The chain employs TRBV4-1 and TRBJ2-3; possibly TRBD1 for D (7 bases). Trimming cost V 0 bases and J 1 base, with 14 bases left between them. CDR1 MGHRA and CDR2 YSYEKL come from the germline V gene. The CDR3 has 17 amino acids. CDR3: CASSQEGGGGRTDTQYF. In nucleotides, the CDR3 is TGCGCCAGCAGCCAAGAAGGGGGCGGAGGGCGCACAGATACGCAGTATTTT.

V gene TRBV5-4 combines with J gene TRBJ1-2; TRBD1 matches at 10 bases. CDR1 is SGHNT, CDR2 YYREEE, per germline (reference sequence). The trim removed 7 bases at V and 8 bases at J, leaving 11 bases unmatched. This CDR3 comprises 14 residues. CDR3 coding DNA: TGTGCCAGCGGGGTAGACAGGGGGCGCGACGGCTACACCTTC. It codes for CASGVDRGRDGYTF.

V gene TRBV6-5 combines with J gene TRBJ2-5; D remains ambiguous. Trimming took off 3 bases at V and 7 bases at J, with 6 bases between the two ends. Germline V lookup: CDR1 MNHEY, CDR2 SVGAGI. The CDR3 totals 11 residues. The CDR3 DNA is TGTGCCAGCAGTTATTCCAGGACCCAGTACTTC. Translation gives CASSYSRTQYF.

The chain couples TRBV5-8 to TRBJ2-7; a weak D match, TRBD2 (6 bases). The CDR3 runs to 13 residues. Germline V gene lookup returns CDR1 SGHTS and CDR2 YDEGEE. V lost 4 bases to trimming and J lost 6 bases, with 14 bases between them. CDR3 nucleotides: TGTGCCAGCAGCCCGGGACTTCGGCGCGAGCAGTACTTC. Encoded protein: CASSPGLRREQYF.

This rearrangement joins TRBV28 to TRBJ1-2; D ambiguous. Germline CDR1 and CDR2: MDHEN and SYDVKM. V gave up 5 bases and J gave up 6 bases, with 10 bases separating them. The CDR3 has 12 amino acids. CDR3 DNA sequence: TGTGCCAGCAGTCTCAGATTCGATGGCTACACCTTC. This codes for CASSLRFDGYTF.

This chain links TRBV28 with TRBJ2-7, with D perhaps matching TRBD1 (6 bases). With 5 bases removed from V and 4 bases from J, the gap between germline ends came to 9 bases. The germline gives CDR1 MDHEN, CDR2 SYDVKM. This CDR3 is 12 amino acids long. CDR3 amino acids: CASSQQGYEQYF. CDR3 DNA: TGTGCCAGCAGTCAACAGGGATACGAGCAGTACTTC.